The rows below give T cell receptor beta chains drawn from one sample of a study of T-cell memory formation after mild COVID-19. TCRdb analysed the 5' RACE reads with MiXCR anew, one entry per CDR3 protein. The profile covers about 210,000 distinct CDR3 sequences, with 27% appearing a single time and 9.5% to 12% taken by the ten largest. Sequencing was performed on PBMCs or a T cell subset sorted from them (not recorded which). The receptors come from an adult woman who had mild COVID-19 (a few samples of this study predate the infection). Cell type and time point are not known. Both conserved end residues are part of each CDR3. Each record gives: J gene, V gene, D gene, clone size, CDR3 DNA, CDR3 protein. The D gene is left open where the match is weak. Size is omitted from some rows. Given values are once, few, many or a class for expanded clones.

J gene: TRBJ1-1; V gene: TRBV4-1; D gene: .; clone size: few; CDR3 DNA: TGCGCCAGCAGCCAAGGGCCATCGAACACTGAAGCTTTCTTT; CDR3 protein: CASSQGPSNTEAFF
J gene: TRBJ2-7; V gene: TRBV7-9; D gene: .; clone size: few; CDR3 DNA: TGTGCCAGCAGCTTAGACTGGGACATCTACGAGCAGTACTTC; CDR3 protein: CASSLDWDIYEQYF
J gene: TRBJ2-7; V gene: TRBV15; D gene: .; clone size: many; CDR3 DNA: TGTGCCACCAGAAAGACAGGCGGTCCCTCCTACGAGCAGTACTTC; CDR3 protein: CATRKTGGPSYEQYF
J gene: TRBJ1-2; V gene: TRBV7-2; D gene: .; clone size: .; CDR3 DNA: TGTGCCAGCAGCTTAGACCGTCGTTATGGCTACACCTTC; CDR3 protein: CASSLDRRYGYTF
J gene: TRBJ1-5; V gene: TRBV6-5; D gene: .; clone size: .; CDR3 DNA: TGTGCCAGCAGGGACGGAATTAATAGCAATCAGCCCCAGCATTTT; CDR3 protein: CASRDGINSNQPQHF
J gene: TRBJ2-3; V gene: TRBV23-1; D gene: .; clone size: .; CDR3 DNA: TGCGCCAGCAGTCATTGGAGCTCACAGGCGGGAGATACGCAGTATTTT; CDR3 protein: CASSHWSSQAGDTQYF
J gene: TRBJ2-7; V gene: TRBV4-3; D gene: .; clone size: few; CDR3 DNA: TGCGCCAGCAGCCAAGGCCGCGGTTCCTACGAGCAGTACTTC; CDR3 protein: CASSQGRGSYEQYF
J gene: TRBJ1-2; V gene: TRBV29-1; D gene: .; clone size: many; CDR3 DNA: TGCAGCGCCCAAGACAGATTCTATGGCTACACCTTC; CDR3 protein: CSAQDRFYGYTF
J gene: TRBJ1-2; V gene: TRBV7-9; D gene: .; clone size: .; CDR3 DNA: TGTGCCAGCAGTTTTATCGACCTTGGGACGGCTCGGCATGGCTACACCTTC; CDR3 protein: CASSFIDLGTARHGYTF
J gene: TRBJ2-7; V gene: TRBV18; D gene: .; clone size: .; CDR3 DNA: TGTGCCAGCTCACCCGCCAGGCAGGGTAACATCTACGAGCAGTACTTC; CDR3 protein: CASSPARQGNIYEQYF
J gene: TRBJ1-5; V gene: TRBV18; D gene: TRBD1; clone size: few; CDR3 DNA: TGTGCCAGCTCACTTGGGACAGCAAATCAGCCCCAGCATTTT; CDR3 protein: CASSLGTANQPQHF
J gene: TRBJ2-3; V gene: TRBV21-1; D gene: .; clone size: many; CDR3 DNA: TGTGCCAGCAGCAAAGCATCCGGAAGCACAGATACGCAGTATTTT; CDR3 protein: CASSKASGSTDTQYF
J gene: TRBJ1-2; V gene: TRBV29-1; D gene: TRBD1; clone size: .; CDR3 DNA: TGCAGCGTTGCTCCCGGGACAGGGGTATCTAATGGCTACACCTTC; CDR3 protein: CSVAPGTGVSNGYTF
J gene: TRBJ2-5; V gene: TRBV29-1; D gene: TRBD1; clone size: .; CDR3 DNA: TGCAGCGTTGAAAGGGCAGGGGGCGCCGCTCCGGAGACCCAGTACTTC; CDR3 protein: CSVERAGGAAPETQYF
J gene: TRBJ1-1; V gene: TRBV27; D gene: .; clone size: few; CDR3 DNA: TGTGCCAGCTCGATGTCAGGGACTGAAGCTTTCTTT; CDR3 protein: CASSMSGTEAFF
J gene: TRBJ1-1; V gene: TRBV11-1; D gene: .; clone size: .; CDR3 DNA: TGTGCCAGCAGCTTACAGCGGCACAGCACTGAAGCTTTCTTT; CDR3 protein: CASSLQRHSTEAFF
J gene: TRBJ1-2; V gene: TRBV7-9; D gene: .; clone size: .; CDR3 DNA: TGTGCCAGCAGCTTGGCCCTGGACAGCTATGGCTACACCTTC; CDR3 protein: CASSLALDSYGYTF
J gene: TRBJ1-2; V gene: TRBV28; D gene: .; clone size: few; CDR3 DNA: TGTGCCACCGGGGGGGGGACTCGTCCATACACCTTC; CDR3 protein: CATGGGTRPYTF
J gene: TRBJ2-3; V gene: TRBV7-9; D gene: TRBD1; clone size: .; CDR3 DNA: TGTGCCAGCAGCTTAGACAGGGGCCTATTGACAGATACGCAGTATTTT; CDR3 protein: CASSLDRGLLTDTQYF
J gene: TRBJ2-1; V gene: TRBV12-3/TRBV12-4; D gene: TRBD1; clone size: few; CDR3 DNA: TGTGCCAGCAGTTTGACGGCACAGGGGCTGAGACACCGATACAATGAGCAGTTCTTC; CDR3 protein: CASSLTAQGLRHRYNEQFF
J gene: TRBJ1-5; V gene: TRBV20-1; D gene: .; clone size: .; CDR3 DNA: TGCAGTGCTAGAGAGGGGATACCCCAGCATTTT; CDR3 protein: CSAREGIPQHF
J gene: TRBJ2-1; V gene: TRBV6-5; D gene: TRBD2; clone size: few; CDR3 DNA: TGTGCCAGCAGTTACTCGGGACTAGCGGGAGGGCTAAGAAGTCGTACTGAGCAGTTCTTC; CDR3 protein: CASSYSGLAGGLRSRTEQFF
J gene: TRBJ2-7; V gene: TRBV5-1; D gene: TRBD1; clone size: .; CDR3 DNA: TGCGCCAGCAGTTTAGTAGGGGGCTCAGACTACGAGCAGTACTTC; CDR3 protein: CASSLVGGSDYEQYF
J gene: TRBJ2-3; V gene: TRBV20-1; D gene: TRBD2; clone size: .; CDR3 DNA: TGCAGTGCTAGATCTAGCGGTACCTCTACAGATACGCAGTATTTT; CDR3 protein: CSARSSGTSTDTQYF
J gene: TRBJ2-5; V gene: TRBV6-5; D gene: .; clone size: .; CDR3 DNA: TGTGCCAGCAGTTACGGACCCGCAGCAGGGACCCAGTACTTC; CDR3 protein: CASSYGPAAGTQYF
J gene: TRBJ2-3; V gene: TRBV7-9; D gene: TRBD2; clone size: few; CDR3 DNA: TGTGCCAGCAGCTTAGTGGGAGCGGGAGGAGATACGCAGTATTTT; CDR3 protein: CASSLVGAGGDTQYF
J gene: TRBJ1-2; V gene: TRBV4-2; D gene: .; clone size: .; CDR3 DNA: TGTGCCAGCAGCCAAGATTCCCCGGGAATTGGTGGCTACACCTTC; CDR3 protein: CASSQDSPGIGGYTF
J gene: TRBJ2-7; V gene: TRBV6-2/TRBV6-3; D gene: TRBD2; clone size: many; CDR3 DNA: TGTGCCAGCAGTTACGGGACTAGCGGCTCCTACGAGCAGTACTTC; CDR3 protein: CASSYGTSGSYEQYF
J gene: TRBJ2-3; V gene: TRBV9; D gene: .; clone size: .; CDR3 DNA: TGTGCCAGCAGCGTAGGAGGTGGCCTCCAGTATTTT; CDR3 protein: CASSVGGGLQYF
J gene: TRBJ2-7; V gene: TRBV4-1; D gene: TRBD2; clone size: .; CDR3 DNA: TGCGCCAGCAGCCAAAGAGCGGGGAGCTCCTACGAGCAGTACTTC; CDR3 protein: CASSQRAGSSYEQYF
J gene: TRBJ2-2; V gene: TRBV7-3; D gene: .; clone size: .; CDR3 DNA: TGTGCCAGCAGCTTACCCCCCTTAGGCGGGGAGCTGTTTTTT; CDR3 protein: CASSLPPLGGELFF